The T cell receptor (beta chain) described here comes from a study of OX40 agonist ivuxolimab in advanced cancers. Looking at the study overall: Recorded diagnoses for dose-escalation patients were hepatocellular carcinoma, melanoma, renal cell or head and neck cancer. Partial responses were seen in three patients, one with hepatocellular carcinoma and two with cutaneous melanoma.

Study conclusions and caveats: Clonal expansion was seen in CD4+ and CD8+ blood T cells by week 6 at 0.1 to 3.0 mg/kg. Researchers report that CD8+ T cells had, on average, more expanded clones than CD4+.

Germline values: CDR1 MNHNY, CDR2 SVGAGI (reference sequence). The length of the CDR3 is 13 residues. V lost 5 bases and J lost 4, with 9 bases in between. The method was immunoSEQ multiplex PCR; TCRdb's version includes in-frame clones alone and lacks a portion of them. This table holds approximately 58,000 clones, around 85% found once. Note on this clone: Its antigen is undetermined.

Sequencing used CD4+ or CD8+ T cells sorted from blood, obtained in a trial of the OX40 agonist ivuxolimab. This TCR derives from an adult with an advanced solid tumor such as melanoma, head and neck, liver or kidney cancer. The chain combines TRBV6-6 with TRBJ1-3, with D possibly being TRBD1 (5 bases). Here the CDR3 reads CASSPGRGNTIYF. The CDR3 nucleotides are TGTGCCAGCAGTCCAGGGAGAGGAAACACCATATATTTT.